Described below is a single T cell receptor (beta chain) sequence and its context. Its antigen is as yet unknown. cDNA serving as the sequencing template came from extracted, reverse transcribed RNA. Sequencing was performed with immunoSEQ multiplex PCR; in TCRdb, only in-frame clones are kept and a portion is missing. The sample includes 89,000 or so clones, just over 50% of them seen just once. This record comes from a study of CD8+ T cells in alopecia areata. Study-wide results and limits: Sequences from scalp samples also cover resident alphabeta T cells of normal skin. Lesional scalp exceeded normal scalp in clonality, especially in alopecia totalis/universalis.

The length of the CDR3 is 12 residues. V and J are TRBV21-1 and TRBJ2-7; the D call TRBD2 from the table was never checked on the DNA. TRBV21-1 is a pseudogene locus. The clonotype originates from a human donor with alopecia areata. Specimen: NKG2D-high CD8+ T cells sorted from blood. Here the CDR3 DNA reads TGTGCCAGCAGCAAAAATGAGGCCTCCCTGGTCGTC. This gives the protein CASSKNEASLVV.